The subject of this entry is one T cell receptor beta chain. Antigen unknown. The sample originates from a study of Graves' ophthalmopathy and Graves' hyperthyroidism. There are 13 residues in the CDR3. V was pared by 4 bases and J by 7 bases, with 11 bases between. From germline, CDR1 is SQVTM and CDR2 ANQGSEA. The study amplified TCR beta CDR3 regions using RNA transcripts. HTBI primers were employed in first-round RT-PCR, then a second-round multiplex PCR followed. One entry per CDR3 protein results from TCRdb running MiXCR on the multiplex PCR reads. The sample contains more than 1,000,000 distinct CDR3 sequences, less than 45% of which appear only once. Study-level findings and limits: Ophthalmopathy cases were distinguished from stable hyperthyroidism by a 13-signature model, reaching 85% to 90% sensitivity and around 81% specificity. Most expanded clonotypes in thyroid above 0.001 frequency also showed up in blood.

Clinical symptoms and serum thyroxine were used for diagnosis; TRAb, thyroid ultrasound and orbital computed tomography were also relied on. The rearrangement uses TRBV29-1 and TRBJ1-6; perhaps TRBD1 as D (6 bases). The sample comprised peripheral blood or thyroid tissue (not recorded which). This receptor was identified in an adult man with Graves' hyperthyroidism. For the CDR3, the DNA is TGCAGCGTTGCAGGACAGAGAAATTCACCCCTCCACTTT. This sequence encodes CSVAGQRNSPLHF.